This TCR beta chain came from a study of T cell responses to AZD1222 COVID-19 vaccine. Sequencing used immunoSEQ multiplex PCR; TCRdb keeps in-frame clones, though not all of them. This repertoire shows more than 150,000 clones, over 90% found once; its top ten account for about 2.1%. For this clone: Its antigen is unidentified.

Germline CDR1 and CDR2: GTSNPN and SVGIG (reference sequence). The CDR3 has 13 residues. The germline V and J ends were trimmed by 2 bases and 6 bases, with 10 bases remaining between them. Study-wide findings and caveats: Epitopes outside B.1.351 and B.1.1.7 mutated regions reportedly drew nearly half of spike TCRs.

Specimen: peripheral blood, collected 28 days after the second AZD1222 dose. J is TRBJ2-2 and V is TRBV30; D not certain. The source is an adult who received the AZD1222 COVID-19 vaccine. The CDR3 nucleotides are TGTGCCTGGAGTAAAAGGGATTCCGGGGAGCTGTTTTTT. It is translated as CAWSKRDSGELFF.